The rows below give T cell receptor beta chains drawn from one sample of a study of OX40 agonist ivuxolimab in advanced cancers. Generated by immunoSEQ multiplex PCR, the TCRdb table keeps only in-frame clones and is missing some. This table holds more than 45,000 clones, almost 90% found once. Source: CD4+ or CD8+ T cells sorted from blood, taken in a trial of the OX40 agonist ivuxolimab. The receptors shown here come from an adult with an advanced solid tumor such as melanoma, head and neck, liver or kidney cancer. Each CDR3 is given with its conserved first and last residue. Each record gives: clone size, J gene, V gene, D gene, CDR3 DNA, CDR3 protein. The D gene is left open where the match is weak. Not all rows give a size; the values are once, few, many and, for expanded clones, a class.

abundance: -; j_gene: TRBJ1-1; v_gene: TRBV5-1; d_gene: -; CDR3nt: TGCGCCAGCAGCTTGGGGCCGAACACTGAAGCTTTCTTT; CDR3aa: CASSLGPNTEAFF
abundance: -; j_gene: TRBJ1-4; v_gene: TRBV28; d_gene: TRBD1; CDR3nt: TGTGCCAGCAGGACCTCTAGAACCAACAGGGGTGCAAATGAAAAACTGTTTTTT; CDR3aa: CASRTSRTNRGANEKLFF
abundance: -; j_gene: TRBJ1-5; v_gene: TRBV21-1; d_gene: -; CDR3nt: TGTGCCAGCAGCACCCGACAGGGGCAAAGCAATCAGCCCCAGCATTTT; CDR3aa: CASSTRQGQSNQPQHF
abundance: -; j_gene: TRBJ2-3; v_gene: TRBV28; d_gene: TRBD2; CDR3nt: TGTGCCAGCAGCCGCCGTGGGGGAGGGGCAGATACGCAGTATTTT; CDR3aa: CASSRRGGGADTQYF
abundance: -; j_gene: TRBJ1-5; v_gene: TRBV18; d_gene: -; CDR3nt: TGTGCCAGCTCATCAAAGAGCAATCAGCCCCAGCATTTT; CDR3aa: CASSSKSNQPQHF
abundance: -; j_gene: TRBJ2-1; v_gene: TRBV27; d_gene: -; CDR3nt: TGTGCCAGCAGTTTTTCGGTAAGGGGAGCTACGGGAAATGAGCAGTTCTTC; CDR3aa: CASSFSVRGATGNEQFF
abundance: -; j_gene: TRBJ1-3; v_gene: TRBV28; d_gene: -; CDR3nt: TGTGCCAGCAGTAATACTGGAAACACCATATATTTT; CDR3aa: CASSNTGNTIYF
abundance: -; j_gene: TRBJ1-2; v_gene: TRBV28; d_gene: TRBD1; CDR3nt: TGTGCCAGCAGTTCACCCCGGACAGGGGGCGACTATGGCTACACCTTC; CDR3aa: CASSSPRTGGDYGYTF
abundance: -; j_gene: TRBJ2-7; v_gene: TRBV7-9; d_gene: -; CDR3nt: TGTGCCAGCAGCTTCTTTGCCTCCGAGCAGTACTTC; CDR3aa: CASSFFASEQYF
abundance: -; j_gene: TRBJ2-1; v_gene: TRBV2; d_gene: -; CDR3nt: TGTGCCAGCGGTTATACGGAGCAGTTCTTC; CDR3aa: CASGYTEQFF
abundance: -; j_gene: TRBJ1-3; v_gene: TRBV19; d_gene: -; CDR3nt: TGTGCCAGCCAGGAAGGCTCTGGAAACACCATATATTTT; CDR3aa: CASQEGSGNTIYF
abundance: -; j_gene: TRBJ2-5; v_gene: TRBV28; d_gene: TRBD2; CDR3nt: TGTGCCAGCAGTTTCCTTGGCGGGAGGAGGCAAGAGACCCAGTACTTC; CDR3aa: CASSFLGGRRQETQYF
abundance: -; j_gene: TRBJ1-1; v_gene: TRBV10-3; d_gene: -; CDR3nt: TGTGCCATCACAAGAGACAGATCTGGGTCTGAAGCTTTCTTT; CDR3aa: CAITRDRSGSEAFF
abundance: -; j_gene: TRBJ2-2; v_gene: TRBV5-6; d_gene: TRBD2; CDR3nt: TGTGCCAGCAGCCGCGCGGGGGGGCTGGACACCGGGGAGCTGTTTTTT; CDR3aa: CASSRAGGLDTGELFF
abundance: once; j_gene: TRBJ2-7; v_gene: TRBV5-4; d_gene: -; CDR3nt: TGTGCCAGCAGCTTTCAGGGTATCAGGTCCTACGAGCAGTACTTC; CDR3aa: CASSFQGIRSYEQYF
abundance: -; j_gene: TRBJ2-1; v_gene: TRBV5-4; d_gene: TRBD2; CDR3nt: TGTGCCAGCAGCTCGGGCGGGAGGCGCTCCTACAATGAGCAGTTCTTC; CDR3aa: CASSSGGRRSYNEQFF
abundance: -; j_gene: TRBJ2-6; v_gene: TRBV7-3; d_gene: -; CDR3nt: TGTGCCAGCAGTCGCGATGGAACTGGGGCCAACGTCCTGACTTTC; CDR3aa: CASSRDGTGANVLTF
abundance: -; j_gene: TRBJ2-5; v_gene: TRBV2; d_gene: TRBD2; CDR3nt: TGTGCCAGCAGTGGGGGTGGTAGCGGGAAGATACAAGAGACCCAGTACTTC; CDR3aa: CASSGGGSGKIQETQYF
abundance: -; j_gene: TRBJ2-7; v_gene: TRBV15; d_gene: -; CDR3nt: TGTGCCACCAGCAGAGACAGGCCCTACGAGCAGTACTTC; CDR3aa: CATSRDRPYEQYF
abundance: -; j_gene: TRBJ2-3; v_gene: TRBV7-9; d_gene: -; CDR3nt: TGTGCCAGCAGCTTGGGACCGGACACAGATACGCAGTATTTT; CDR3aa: CASSLGPDTDTQYF
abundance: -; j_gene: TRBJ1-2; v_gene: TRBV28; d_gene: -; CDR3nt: TGTGCCAGCAGTTTAGGAGGGGGTGGCTATGGCTACACCTTC; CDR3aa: CASSLGGGGYGYTF
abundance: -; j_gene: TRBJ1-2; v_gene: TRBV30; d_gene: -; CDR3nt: TGTGCCTGGAGTTCGGGCCCCTTC; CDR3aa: CAWSSGPF
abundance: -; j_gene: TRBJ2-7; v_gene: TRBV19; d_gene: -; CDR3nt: TGTGCCAGTAGTAATGTCTCATTCGGGGTTACTACCTACGAGCAGTACTTC; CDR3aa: CASSNVSFGVTTYEQYF
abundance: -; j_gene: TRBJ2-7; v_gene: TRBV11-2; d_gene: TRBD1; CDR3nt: TGTGCCAGCAGCCGGGACAGGGGCGAGCAGTACTTC; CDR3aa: CASSRDRGEQYF
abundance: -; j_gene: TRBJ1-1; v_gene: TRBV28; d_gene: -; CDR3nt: TGTGCCAGCATGCAGGGTCGGTGGGACACTGAAGCTTTCTTT; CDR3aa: CASMQGRWDTEAFF
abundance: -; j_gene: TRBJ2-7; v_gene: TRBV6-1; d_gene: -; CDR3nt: TGTGCCAGCAGTGAAGGGGTTGGAGTCTACGAGCAGTACTTC; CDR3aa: CASSEGVGVYEQYF
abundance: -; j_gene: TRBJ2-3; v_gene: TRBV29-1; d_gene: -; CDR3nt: TGCAGCGTTGCTAGAGGTCCCACAGATACGCAGTATTTT; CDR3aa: CSVARGPTDTQYF
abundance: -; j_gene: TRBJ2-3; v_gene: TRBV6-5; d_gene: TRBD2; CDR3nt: TGTGCCAGCACTAGCGGGAGGGCAGATACGCAGTATTTT; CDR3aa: CASTSGRADTQYF
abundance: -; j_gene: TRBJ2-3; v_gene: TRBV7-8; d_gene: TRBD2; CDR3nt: TGTGCCAGCAGCCCAACTAGCGGGAGTGGTACGCAGTATTTT; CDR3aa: CASSPTSGSGTQYF
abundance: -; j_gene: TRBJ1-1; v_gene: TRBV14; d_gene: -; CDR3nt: TGTGCCAGCAGCCAAGATCAGAACACTGAAGCTTTCTTT; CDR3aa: CASSQDQNTEAFF
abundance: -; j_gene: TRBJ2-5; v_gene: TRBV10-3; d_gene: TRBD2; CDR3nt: TGTGCCATCAGCTCTAGCGGGAATGCTCGGGAGACCCAGTACTTC; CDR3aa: CAISSSGNARETQYF
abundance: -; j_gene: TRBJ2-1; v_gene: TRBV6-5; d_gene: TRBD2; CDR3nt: TGTGCCAGCAGCCGACTAGCGGGAGCTGGGGATGAGCAGTTCTTC; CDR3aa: CASSRLAGAGDEQFF
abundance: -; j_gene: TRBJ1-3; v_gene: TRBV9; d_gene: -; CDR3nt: TGTGCCAGCAGCGCCGACGCTGGAAACACCATATATTTT; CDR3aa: CASSADAGNTIYF
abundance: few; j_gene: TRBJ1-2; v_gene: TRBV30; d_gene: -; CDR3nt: TGTGCCTGGAGTGTACTTGAGTATGGCTACACCTTC; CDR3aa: CAWSVLEYGYTF
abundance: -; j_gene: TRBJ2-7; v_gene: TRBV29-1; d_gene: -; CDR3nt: TGCAGCGTTGAAGGCCCGACAGCCTACGAGCAGTACTTC; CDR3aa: CSVEGPTAYEQYF
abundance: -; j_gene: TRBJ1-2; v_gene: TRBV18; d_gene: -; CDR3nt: TGTGCCAGCTCACCAGGGGCAGGGAAGTATGGCTACACCTTC; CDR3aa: CASSPGAGKYGYTF
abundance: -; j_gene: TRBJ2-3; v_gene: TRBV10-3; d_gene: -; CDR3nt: TGTGCCATCAGTGAAAGAAAAACAGATACGCAGTATTTT; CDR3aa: CAISERKTDTQYF
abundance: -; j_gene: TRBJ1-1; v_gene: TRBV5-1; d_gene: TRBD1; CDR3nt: TGCGCCAGCAGCTCCGGGACAGGGTTGAACACTGAAGCTTTCTTT; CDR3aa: CASSSGTGLNTEAFF
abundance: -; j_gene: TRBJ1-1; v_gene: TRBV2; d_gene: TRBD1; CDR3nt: TGTGCCAGCGGTCGGGACAGGGGGCCCACTGAAGCTTTCTTT; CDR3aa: CASGRDRGPTEAFF
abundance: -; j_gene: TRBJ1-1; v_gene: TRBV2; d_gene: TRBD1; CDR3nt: TGTGCCAGCAGTCCCGGGACAGGGGGCAAAGCTTTCTTT; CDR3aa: CASSPGTGGKAFF
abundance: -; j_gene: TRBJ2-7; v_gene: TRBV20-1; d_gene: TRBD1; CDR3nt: TGCAGTGCAGGACAGGGAGGCGAGCAGTACTTC; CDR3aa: CSAGQGGEQYF
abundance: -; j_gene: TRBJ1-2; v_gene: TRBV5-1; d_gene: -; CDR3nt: TGCGCCAGCAGCGTAAATGGCCAGGGTCCCTATGGCTACACCTTC; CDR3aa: CASSVNGQGPYGYTF
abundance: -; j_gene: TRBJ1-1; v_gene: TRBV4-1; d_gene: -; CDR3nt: TGCGCCAGCAGCACACCAGGGATTGGCGCTGAAGCTTTCTTT; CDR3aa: CASSTPGIGAEAFF
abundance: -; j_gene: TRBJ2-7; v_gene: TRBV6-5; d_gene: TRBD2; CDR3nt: TGTGCCAGCAGCTCACTAGCGGGTTTCGAGCAGTACTTC; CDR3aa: CASSSLAGFEQYF
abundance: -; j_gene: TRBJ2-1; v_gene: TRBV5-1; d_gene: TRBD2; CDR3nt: TGCGCCAGCAGCTCCACTAGCGGAGTCTCCTACAATGAGCAGTTCTTC; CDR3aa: CASSSTSGVSYNEQFF
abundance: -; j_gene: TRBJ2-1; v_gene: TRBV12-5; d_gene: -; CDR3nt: TGTGCTAGTATATCTTACAATGAGCAGTTCTTC; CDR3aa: CASISYNEQFF
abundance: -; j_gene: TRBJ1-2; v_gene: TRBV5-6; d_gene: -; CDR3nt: TGTGCCAGCAGCTTGAGGCCAGGGCACATGGGCTACACCTTC; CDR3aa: CASSLRPGHMGYTF
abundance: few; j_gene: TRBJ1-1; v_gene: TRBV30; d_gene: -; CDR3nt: TGTGCCTGGAGGTACAACACTGAAGCTTTCTTT; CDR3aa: CAWRYNTEAFF
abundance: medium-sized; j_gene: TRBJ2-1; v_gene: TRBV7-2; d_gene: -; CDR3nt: TGTGCCAGCAGCCCAGCGGCTTACAATGAGCAGTTCTTC; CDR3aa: CASSPAAYNEQFF
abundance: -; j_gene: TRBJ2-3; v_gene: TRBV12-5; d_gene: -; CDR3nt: TGTGCTAGTGGTTTGGACCGGACGGAGACAGATACGCAGTATTTT; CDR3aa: CASGLDRTETDTQYF
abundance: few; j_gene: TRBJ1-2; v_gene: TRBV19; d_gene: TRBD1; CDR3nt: TGTGCCAGTACCCAGACAGGGGACTATGGCTACACCTTC; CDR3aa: CASTQTGDYGYTF
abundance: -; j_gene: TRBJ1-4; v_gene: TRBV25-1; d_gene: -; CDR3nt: TGTGCCAGCAAGTCAGGGCCGGGGGAAAAACTGTTTTTT; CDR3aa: CASKSGPGEKLFF
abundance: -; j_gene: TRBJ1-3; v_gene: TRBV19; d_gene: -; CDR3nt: TGTGCCAGTAGTACCTTACTCAGCTCTGGAAACACCATATATTTT; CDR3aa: CASSTLLSSGNTIYF
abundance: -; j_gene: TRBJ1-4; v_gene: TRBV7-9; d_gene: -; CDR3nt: TGTGCCAGCAGCGTCATTAATGAAAAACTGTTTTTT; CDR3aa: CASSVINEKLFF